These 27 T cell receptor beta chains came from one sample sequenced in a study of blood T cell repertoires in COVID-19. Sequenced by immunoSEQ multiplex PCR; TCRdb stores in-frame clones only, minus some. The sample holds under 85,000 clones, 90% seen once. The specimen was peripheral blood. These receptors were collected from a man aged 45-65 years with acute or convalescent COVID-19.

The chain links TRBV2 to TRBJ1-3; no clear D. Trimming shortened V by 4 bases and J by 3 bases, and 10 bases separated the two germline ends. The CDR3 loop spans 14 amino acids. The germline V gene encodes CDR1 SNHLY and CDR2 FYNNEI. This CDR3 is CASSAGEGGNTIYF. The CDR3 DNA is TGTGCCAGCAGTGCCGGGGAGGGTGGAAACACCATATATTTT.

This chain joins TRBV7-9 and TRBJ1-2; the D gene is possibly TRBD1 (6 bases). CDR3 length: 16 amino acids. The V gene's germline CDR1 is SEHNR and CDR2 FQNEAQ (reference sequence). The V and J ends lost 1 base and 8 bases respectively, with 20 bases between them. The CDR3 DNA sequence: TGTGCCAGCAGCTTAGTCCCAGGGGAAGGTATGAGGGGCTACACCTTC. Translated, it gives CASSLVPGEGMRGYTF.

The V and J genes are TRBV13 and TRBJ2-1; D gene uncertain. Trimming left V 1 base short and J 0 bases short, with 13 bases between. The CDR3 consists of 17 residues. CDR1 and CDR2 from the germline V gene are PRHDT and FYEKMQ (reference sequence). The CDR3 DNA follows: TGTGCCAGCAGCTTAGTTGGGCGTACCAGCTCCTACAATGAGCAGTTCTTC. Translated: CASSLVGRTSSYNEQFF. The whole variable domain, filled in from reference TRBV13 and TRBJ2-1, reads AAGVIQSPRHLIKEKRETATLKCYPIPRHDTVYWYQQGPGQDPQFLISFYEKMQSDKGSIPDRFSAQQFSDYHSELNMSSLELGDSALYFCASSLVGRTSSYNEQFFGPGTRLTVL.

The chain joins TRBV11-3 to TRBJ2-1, with 9 nucleotides matching TRBD2. With 1 base clipped from V and 5 bases from J, the junction kept 3 bases outside the gene matches. CDR1 SGHNT and CDR2 YENEEA come from the germline V gene. The CDR3 runs 15 residues. The CDR3: CASSLVAGAHNEQFF. The DNA of the CDR3 is TGTGCCAGCAGCTTAGTAGCGGGAGCCCACAATGAGCAGTTCTTC.

V usage is TRBV27 and J usage is TRBJ1-5; no reliable D call. Germline V gene data show CDR1 as MNHEY and CDR2 as SMNVEV (reference sequence). The CDR3 length is 14 residues. V lost 7 bases and J 0 bases, leaving 10 bases between the germline ends. CDR3 sequence reads: CASNSRGSNQPQHF. For the CDR3, the DNA is TGTGCCAGCAATTCCCGCGGTAGCAATCAGCCCCAGCATTTT.

The chain couples TRBV18 to TRBJ2-5; 14 bases line up with TRBD2. The CDR3 consists of 19 residues. Germline lookup yields CDR1 KGHSH and CDR2 LQKENI. Trimming cost V 4 bases and J 2 bases; bases outside gene matches: 12. CDR3 region: CASSLYTGTSGRRQETQYF. The CDR3 DNA reads as TGTGCCAGCTCACTATACACCGGGACTAGCGGGAGAAGGCAAGAGACCCAGTACTTC.

V is TRBV27 and J is TRBJ2-3; TRBD2 is a possible D gene (5 bases). CDR1 MNHEY and CDR2 SMNVEV come from the germline V gene (reference sequence). The CDR3 has 15 amino acids. V gave up 3 bases and J gave up 2 bases, with 12 bases separating them. CDR3 residues: CASSFEGRATDTQYF. The DNA for the CDR3 is TGTGCCAGCAGTTTTGAGGGCCGCGCCACAGATACGCAGTATTTT.

The chain has TRBV5-6 and TRBJ2-3; possible D gene TRBD2, 5 bases. The germline V and J ends were trimmed by 4 bases and 0 bases, with 9 bases remaining between them. There are 14 residues in the CDR3. Germline CDR1 and CDR2: SGHDT and YYEEEE. The CDR3 region is CASSRTGSTDTQYF. CDR3 in DNA: TGTGCCAGCAGCCGGACGGGAAGCACAGATACGCAGTATTTT.

The chain couples TRBV4-1 to TRBJ2-2; 11 bases line up with TRBD2. V shed 2 bases and J 1 base; nucleotides not matched to a gene: 6. This CDR3 has 18 amino acids. Per the germline V gene, CDR1 is MGHRA and CDR2 is YSYEKL. CDR3 in amino acids: CASSQNPGTSGNTGELFF. CDR3 DNA sequence: TGCGCCAGCAGCCAAAATCCCGGGACTAGCGGGAACACCGGGGAGCTGTTTTTT.

The chain is built from TRBV29-1 and TRBJ1-2, with TRBD1 identical over 8 bases. V lost 7 bases to trimming and J lost 4 bases; unmatched junction nucleotides: 8. Germline CDR1 SQVTM, CDR2 ANQGSEA. This CDR3 comprises 13 residues. The CDR3 DNA reads TGCAGCGCTTCGACAGGGGCCACCTATGGCTACACCTTC. Translated: CSASTGATYGYTF.

The chain is built from TRBV9 and TRBJ2-3, with 8 positions matching TRBD1. Germline V gene lookup returns CDR1 SGDLS and CDR2 YYNGEE. The CDR3 totals 16 residues. The ends lost 3 bases at V and 0 bases at J; junction bases unmatched: 6. The CDR3 coding sequence is TGTGCCAGCAGCGCCGGGACAGGACTAAGCACAGATACGCAGTATTTT. The encoded protein is CASSAGTGLSTDTQYF.

The DNA for the CDR3 is TGTGCCAGCAGACAAAACGGACTAGCGGGAGCTGAGCAGTACTTC. It encodes CASRQNGLAGAEQYF. The chain employs TRBV6-1 and TRBJ2-7; 13 positions match TRBD2. After removal of 6 bases from V and 7 bases from J, the junction contained 9 bases not matched to a gene. The length of the CDR3 is 15 residues. Germline CDR1 MNHNS, CDR2 SASEGT.

In its sample, this clone was seen once. The chain has TRBV15 and TRBJ2-5, with D maybe TRBD2 (7 bases). The germline V gene has CDR1 LNHNV and CDR2 YYDKDF (reference sequence). Trimming removed 1 base at V and 2 bases at J, with 20 bases between. The CDR3 extends over 18 amino acids. The DNA of the CDR3 is TGTGCCACCAGCAGAGGCAGGTGGGGGGGCGCTTCTCAAGAGACCCAGTACTTC. Protein sequence: CATSRGRWGGASQETQYF.

The chain joins TRBV5-5 to TRBJ1-5; tentative D call: TRBD1 (6 bases). V was clipped by 4 bases and J by 0 bases, with 14 bases between them. The CDR3 sequence is 16 residues long. Germline V gene data show CDR1 as SGHKS and CDR2 as YYEKEE (reference sequence). This chain's CDR3 is CASSPGGGYSNQPQHF. DNA of the CDR3: TGTGCCAGCAGCCCGGGCGGGGGCTATAGCAATCAGCCCCAGCATTTT.

The gene calls are TRBV7-9 and TRBJ2-7, with D possibly matching TRBD2 (6 bases). CDR1 and CDR2 (germline): SEHNR, FQNEAQ (reference sequence). The CDR3 extends over 16 amino acids. V was trimmed by 1 base and J by 0 bases, leaving 13 bases between them. CDR3 in DNA: TGTGCCAGCAGCTTAGGCGGGGCCAGGAGCTCCTACGAGCAGTACTTC. Encoded protein: CASSLGGARSSYEQYF.

CDR3 protein: CASSLTGDPGELFF. Written as DNA, the CDR3 is TGCGCCAGCAGCTTGACAGGGGATCCCGGGGAGCTGTTTTTT. The chain is built from TRBV5-1 and TRBJ2-2; 7 bases align to TRBD1. CDR1 is SGHRS and CDR2 is YFSETQ in the germline V gene. Losses at the gene ends were 1 base for V and 6 bases for J; bases not matched to a gene: 3. The CDR3 sequence is 14 residues long. The full variable domain, with the rest looked up from reference TRBV5-1 and TRBJ2-2, is KAGVTQTPRYLIKTRGQQVTLSCSPISGHRSVSWYQQTPGQGLQFLFEYFSETQRNKGNFPGRFSGRQFSNSRSEMNVSTLELGDSALYLCASSLTGDPGELFFGEGSRLTVL.

This clone was picked up one time. The chain couples TRBV5-4 to TRBJ2-5; 12 positions agree with TRBD2. After removal of 3 bases from V and 2 bases from J, the junction contained 5 bases not matched to a gene. Per germline, CDR1 SGHNT and CDR2 YYREEE (reference sequence). CDR3 length equals 16 residues. The CDR3 loop is CASSSGTSGLQETQYF. CDR3 nucleotide sequence: TGTGCCAGCAGCTCGGGGACTAGCGGGTTACAAGAGACCCAGTACTTC.

The V call is TRBV27, the J call TRBJ1-6, with TRBD1 matching 7 bases. Germline trimming cut 6 bases from V and 5 bases from J; bases unmatched to any gene: 10. The CDR3 runs 16 residues. The V gene's germline CDR1 is MNHEY and CDR2 SMNVEV (reference sequence). The CDR3 DNA sequence: TGTGCCAGCAGGGAAGAATGGGACAGAGATAATTCACCCCTCCACTTT. Amino acid sequence: CASREEWDRDNSPLHF.

The chain has TRBV7-9 and TRBJ1-1; D possibly corresponds to TRBD1 (6 bases). The CDR3 extends over 18 amino acids. With 4 bases removed from V and 0 bases from J, the gap between germline ends came to 21 bases. Germline CDR1 reads SEHNR; CDR2 reads FQNEAQ (reference sequence). The CDR3 protein is CASSSILGHQHLNTEAFF. CDR3 sequence (DNA): TGTGCCAGCAGCTCAATCCTGGGACACCAACACCTGAACACTGAAGCTTTCTTT.

V gene TRBV9 combines with J gene TRBJ1-5; D gene ambiguous. Germline lookup yields CDR1 SGDLS and CDR2 YYNGEE. The CDR3 is 14 amino acids. Trimming removed 4 bases from V and 5 bases from J, with 13 bases in between. CDR3 residues: CASSPKLEDQPQHF. CDR3 in DNA: TGTGCCAGCAGCCCCAAACTCGAGGATCAGCCCCAGCATTTT.

This clone was seen a single time. V is TRBV7-8 and J is TRBJ1-4, with D perhaps matching TRBD1 (5 bases). Trimming shortened V by 5 bases and J by 8 bases, and 18 bases separated the two germline ends. This CDR3 has 15 amino acids. Germline assignment: CDR1 SGHVS and CDR2 FQNEAQ. The CDR3 loop reads CASSPRGPPGEKLFF. Written as DNA, the CDR3 is TGTGCCAGCAGCCCCCGAGGACCTCCAGGGGAAAAACTGTTTTTT. The variable domain in full, with the rest retrieved from reference TRBV7-8 and TRBJ1-4, is GAGVSQSPRYKVAKRGQDVALRCDPISGHVSLFWYQQALGQGPEFLTYFQNEAQLDKSGLPSDRFFAERPEGSVSTLKIQRTQQEDSAVYLCASSPRGPPGEKLFFGSGTQLSVL.

The gene calls are TRBV7-8 and TRBJ2-2, with 10 bases that match TRBD2. Losses at the gene ends were 1 base for V and 2 bases for J; bases not matched to a gene: 13. The CDR3 length is 20 residues. CDR1 and CDR2 from the germline V gene are SGHVS and FQNEAQ. The CDR3 coding sequence is TGTGCCAGCAGCTTAGGATGGGACCCTAGCGGGAGTTCAAACACCGGGGAGCTGTTTTTT. It encodes CASSLGWDPSGSSNTGELFF.

The rearrangement uses TRBV18 and TRBJ1-3, with 7 positions matching TRBD1. Germline V gene data show CDR1 as KGHSH and CDR2 as LQKENI. V was pared by 4 bases and J by 3 bases, with 3 bases of the junction left unmatched. This CDR3 contains 14 residues. The CDR3 here is CASSLDRVGNTIYF. The CDR3 nucleotides are TGTGCCAGCTCACTTGACAGGGTTGGAAACACCATATATTTT.

The chain couples TRBV19 to TRBJ1-1; D not certain. The germline gives CDR1 LNHDA, CDR2 SQIVND (reference sequence). This CDR3 has 13 residues. Trimming removed 6 bases at V and 5 bases at J, with 13 bases between. In nucleotides, the CDR3 is TGTGCCAGTAGGCCGGGAGGAGGGACTGAAGCTTTCTTT. It specifies CASRPGGGTEAFF.

This chain connects TRBV20-1 to TRBJ2-2; D gene uncertain. CDR1 and CDR2 (germline): DFQATT, SNEGSKA (reference sequence). The CDR3 covers 14 residues. V was pared by 3 bases and J by 4 bases, with 12 bases between. The CDR3 is CSASSTQLTGELFF. In DNA, the CDR3 is TGCAGTGCTAGTAGTACCCAACTCACCGGGGAGCTGTTTTTT.

This clone was picked up one time. The rearrangement joins TRBV27 to TRBJ1-1, with D perhaps matching TRBD1 (5 bases). Germline CDR1 and CDR2: MNHEY and SMNVEV (reference sequence). Trimming shortened V by 6 bases and J by 4 bases, and 15 bases separated the two germline ends. CDR3 length: 14 amino acids. For the CDR3, the DNA is TGTGCCAGCAGGGGAACAGGCTTCAGCACTGAAGCTTTCTTT. Protein product: CASRGTGFSTEAFF.

The CDR3 loop reads CASSLKGRGETGANVLTF. CDR3 sequence (DNA): TGTGCCAGCAGCTTGAAGGGCAGGGGGGAAACTGGGGCCAACGTCCTGACTTTC. The chain recombines TRBV11-3 with TRBJ2-6; TRBD1 might be the D (7 bases). This CDR3 is 18 amino acids long. The V end lost 3 bases, the J end lost 2 bases, and 17 bases lay between the germline ends. CDR1 SGHNT and CDR2 YENEEA come from the germline V gene.